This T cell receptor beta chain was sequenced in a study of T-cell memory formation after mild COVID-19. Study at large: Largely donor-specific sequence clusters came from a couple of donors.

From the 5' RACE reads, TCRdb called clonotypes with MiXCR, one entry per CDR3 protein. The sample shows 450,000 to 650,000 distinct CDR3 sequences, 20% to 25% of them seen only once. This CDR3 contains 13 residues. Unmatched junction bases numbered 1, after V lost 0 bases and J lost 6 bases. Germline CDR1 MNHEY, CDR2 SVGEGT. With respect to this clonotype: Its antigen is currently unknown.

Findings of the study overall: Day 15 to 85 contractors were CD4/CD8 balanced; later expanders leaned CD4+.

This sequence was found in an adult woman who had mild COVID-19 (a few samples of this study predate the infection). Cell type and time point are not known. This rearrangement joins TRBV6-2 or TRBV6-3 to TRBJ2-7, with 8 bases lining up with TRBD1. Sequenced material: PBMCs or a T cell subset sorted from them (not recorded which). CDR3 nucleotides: TGTGCCAGCAGTTACTCACAGGGGGGCGAGCAGTACTTC. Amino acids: CASSYSQGGEQYF.